This TCR beta chain was sequenced in a study of metastatic and nonmetastatic thyroid tumors. For the study at large: Thyroid patients, malignant and benign, had repertoires compared across blood and tumor or nodule tissue. Findings and caveats of the study: The reported finding was significantly higher TCR beta diversity in malignant thyroid tumors relative to benign nodules, in blood and tumor.

This clone was seen a few times. The antigen remains unidentified. In the original processing: Construction of a distant-metastasis classifier for papillary thyroid cancer relied on CDR3 differences across clinicopathological groups. TCRdb reprocessed the PCR reads using MiXCR. TCRdb assigned the V and J calls; the authors' analysis was not used. Counted here are over 50,000 clones, 30% occurring once; the ten biggest clones make up approximately 15%. Before thyroid surgery, none of the patients had received any treatment. Sequenced: blood. This clonotype was sampled from a female donor with papillary thyroid cancer or a benign thyroid nodule (not recorded which). Some clones in this sample may be carry-over from other donors' samples.

The CDR3 loop is CASRGHLYEQYF. CDR3 in DNA: TGTGCCAGTCGGGGCCACCTCTACGAGCAGTACTTC. V gene TRBV27 combines with J gene TRBJ2-7; D assignment may be TRBD1 or TRBD2 (5 bases each). V lost 9 bases and J lost 3, with 12 bases in between. CDR3 length: 12 amino acids. CDR1 is MNHEY, CDR2 SMNVEV, per germline (reference sequence).